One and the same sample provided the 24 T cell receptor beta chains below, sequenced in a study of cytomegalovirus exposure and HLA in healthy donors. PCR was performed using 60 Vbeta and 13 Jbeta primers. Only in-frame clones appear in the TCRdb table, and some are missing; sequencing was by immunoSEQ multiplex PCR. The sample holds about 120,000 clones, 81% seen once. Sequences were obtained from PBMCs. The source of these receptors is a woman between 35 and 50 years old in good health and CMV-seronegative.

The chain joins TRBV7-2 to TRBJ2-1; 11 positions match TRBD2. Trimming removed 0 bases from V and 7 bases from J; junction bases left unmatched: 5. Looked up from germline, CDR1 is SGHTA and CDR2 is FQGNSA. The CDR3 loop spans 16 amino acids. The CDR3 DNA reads TGTGCCAGCAGCTTAGCGGTTAGCGGGAGGGTAAATGAGCAGTTCTTC. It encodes CASSLAVSGRVNEQFF. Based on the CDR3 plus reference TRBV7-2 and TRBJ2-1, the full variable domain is GAGVSQSPSNKVTEKGKDVELRCDPISGHTALYWYRQSLGQGLEFLIYFQGNSAPDKSGLPSDRFSAERTGGSVSTLTIQRTQQEDSAVYLCASSLAVSGRVNEQFFGPGTRLTVL.

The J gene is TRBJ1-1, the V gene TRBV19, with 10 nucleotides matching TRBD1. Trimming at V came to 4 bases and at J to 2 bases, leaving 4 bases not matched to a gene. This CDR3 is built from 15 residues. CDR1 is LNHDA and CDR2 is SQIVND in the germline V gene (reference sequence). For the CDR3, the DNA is TGTGCCAGTAGTACTCGGACAGGGGGAAACACTGAAGCTTTCTTT. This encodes CASSTRTGGNTEAFF.

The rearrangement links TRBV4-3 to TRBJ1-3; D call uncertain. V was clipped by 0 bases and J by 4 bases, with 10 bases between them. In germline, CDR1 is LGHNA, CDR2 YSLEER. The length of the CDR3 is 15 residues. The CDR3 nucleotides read TGCGCCAGCAGCCAAGATCTCCCCAGAGGAAACACCATATATTTT. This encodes CASSQDLPRGNTIYF.

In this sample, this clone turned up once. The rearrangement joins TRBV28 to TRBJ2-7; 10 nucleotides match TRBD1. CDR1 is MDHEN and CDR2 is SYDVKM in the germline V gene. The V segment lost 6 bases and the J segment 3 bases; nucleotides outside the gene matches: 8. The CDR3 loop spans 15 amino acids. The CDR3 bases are TGTGCCAGCAGACGGGACAGGGGATTTGGCTACGAGCAGTACTTC. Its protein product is CASRRDRGFGYEQYF.

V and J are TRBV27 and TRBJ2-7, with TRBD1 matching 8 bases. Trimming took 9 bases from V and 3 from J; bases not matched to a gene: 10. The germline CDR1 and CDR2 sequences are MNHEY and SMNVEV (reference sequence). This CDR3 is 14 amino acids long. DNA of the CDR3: TGTGCCAGTTCTCCGGACAGGGTGGGCTACGAGCAGTACTTC. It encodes CASSPDRVGYEQYF.

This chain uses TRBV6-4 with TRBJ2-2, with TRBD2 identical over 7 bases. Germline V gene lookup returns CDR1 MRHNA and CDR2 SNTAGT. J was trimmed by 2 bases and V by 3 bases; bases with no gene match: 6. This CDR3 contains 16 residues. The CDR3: CASSEFLAVNTGELFF. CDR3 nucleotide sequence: TGTGCCAGCAGTGAATTTCTAGCGGTAAACACCGGGGAGCTGTTTTTT.

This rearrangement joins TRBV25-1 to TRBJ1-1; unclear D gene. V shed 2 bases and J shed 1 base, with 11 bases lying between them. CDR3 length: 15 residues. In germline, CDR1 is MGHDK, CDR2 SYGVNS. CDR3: CASSEIYGGNTEAFF. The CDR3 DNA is TGTGCCAGCAGTGAAATTTATGGAGGGAACACTGAAGCTTTCTTT.

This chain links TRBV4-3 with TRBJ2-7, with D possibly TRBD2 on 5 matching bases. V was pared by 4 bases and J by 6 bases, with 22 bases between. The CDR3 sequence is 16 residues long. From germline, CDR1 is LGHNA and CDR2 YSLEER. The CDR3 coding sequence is TGCGCCAGCAGCCGGAAAAACGTCGTCCTAGGGAGCGAGCAGTACTTC. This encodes CASSRKNVVLGSEQYF.

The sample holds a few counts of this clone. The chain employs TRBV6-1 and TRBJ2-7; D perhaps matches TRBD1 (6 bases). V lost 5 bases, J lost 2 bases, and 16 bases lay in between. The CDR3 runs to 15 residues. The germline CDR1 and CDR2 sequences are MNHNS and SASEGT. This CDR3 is CASSWSQGLTYEQYF. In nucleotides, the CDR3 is TGTGCCAGCAGTTGGAGCCAGGGGCTAACCTACGAGCAGTACTTC.

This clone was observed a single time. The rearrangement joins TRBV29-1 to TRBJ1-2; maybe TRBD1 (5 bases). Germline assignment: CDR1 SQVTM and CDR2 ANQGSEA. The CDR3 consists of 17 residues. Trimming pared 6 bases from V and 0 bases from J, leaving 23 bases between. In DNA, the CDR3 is TGCAGCGTCCAATCGCAGCTGACAGTCCTCTCTAACTATGGCTACACCTTC. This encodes CSVQSQLTVLSNYGYTF.

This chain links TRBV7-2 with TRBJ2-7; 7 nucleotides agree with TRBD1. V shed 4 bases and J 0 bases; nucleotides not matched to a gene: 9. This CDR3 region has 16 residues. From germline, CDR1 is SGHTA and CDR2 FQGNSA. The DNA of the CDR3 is TGTGCCAGCAGCTGGATGACAGGGATCAGCTCCTACGAGCAGTACTTC. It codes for CASSWMTGISSYEQYF.

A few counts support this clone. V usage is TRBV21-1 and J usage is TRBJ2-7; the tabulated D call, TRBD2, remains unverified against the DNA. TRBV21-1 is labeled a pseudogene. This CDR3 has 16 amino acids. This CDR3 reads CASGAPGLAADWEQYF. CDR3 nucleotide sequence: TGTGCCAGCGGAGCACCGGGACTAGCGGCGGATTGGGAGCAGTACTTC.

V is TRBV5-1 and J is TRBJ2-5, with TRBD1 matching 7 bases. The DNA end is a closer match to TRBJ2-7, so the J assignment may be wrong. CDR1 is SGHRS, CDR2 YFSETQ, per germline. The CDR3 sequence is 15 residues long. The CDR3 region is CASSVGTETLYEQYF. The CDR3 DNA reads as TGCGCCAGCAGCGTCGGGACAGAGACCCTGTACGAGCAGTACTTC.

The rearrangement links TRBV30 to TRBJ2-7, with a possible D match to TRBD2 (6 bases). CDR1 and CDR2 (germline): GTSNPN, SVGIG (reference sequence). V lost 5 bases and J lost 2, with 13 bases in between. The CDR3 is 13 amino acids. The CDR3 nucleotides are TGTGCCTGGGCACGAGGAGGGACCTACGAGCAGTACTTC. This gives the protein CAWARGGTYEQYF.

The CDR3: CASSLGRDRGISVRGYTF. The CDR3, as DNA: TGTGCCAGCAGCTTGGGCCGGGACAGGGGGATCTCGGTGCGTGGCTACACCTTC. The V gene is TRBV5-6, the J gene TRBJ1-2; TRBD1 agrees at 11 bases. CDR1 and CDR2 from the germline V gene are SGHDT and YYEEEE. The CDR3 is 18 residues long. After removal of 0 bases from V and 7 bases from J, the junction contained 14 bases not matched to a gene.

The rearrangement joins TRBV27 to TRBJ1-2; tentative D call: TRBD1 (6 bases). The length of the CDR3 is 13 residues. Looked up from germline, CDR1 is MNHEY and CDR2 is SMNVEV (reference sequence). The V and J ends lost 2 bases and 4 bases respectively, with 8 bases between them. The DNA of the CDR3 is TGTGCCAGCAGTTTAGGCAGGGGCTATGGCTACACCTTC. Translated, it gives CASSLGRGYGYTF.

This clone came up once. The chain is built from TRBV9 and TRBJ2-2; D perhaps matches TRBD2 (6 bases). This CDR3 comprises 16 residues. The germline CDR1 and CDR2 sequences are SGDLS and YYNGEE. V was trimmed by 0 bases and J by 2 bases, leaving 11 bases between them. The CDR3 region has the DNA TGTGCCAGCAGCGTAGAACTAGCATTAAACACCGGGGAGCTGTTTTTT. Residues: CASSVELALNTGELFF.

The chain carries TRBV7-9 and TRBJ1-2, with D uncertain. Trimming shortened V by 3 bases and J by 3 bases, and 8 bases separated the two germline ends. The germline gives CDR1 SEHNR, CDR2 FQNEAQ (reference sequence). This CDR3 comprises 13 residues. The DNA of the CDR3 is TGTGCCAGCAGCTTTGGGGAGGACTATGGCTACACCTTC. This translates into CASSFGEDYGYTF.

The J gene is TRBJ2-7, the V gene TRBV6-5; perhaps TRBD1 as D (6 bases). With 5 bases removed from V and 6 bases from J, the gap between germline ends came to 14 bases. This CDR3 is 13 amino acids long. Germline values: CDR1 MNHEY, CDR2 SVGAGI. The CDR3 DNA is TGTGCCAGCAGTGGCTTTGGGGGCGCCGAGCAGTACTTC. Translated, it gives CASSGFGGAEQYF.

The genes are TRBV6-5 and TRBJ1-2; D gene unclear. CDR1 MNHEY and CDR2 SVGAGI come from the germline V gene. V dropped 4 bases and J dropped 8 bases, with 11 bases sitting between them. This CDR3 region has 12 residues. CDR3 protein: CASSFDLEGYTF. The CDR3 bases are TGTGCCAGCAGTTTCGACTTGGAAGGCTACACCTTC.

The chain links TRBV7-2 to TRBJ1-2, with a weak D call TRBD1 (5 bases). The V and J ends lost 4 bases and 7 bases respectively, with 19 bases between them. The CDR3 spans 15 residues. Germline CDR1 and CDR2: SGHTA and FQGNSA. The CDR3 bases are TGTGCCAGCAGCTCCATGCAGGGAACCTCGGGTGGCTACACCTTC. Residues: CASSSMQGTSGGYTF. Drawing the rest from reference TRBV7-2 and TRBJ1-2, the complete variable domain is GAGVSQSPSNKVTEKGKDVELRCDPISGHTALYWYRQSLGQGLEFLIYFQGNSAPDKSGLPSDRFSAERTGGSVSTLTIQRTQQEDSAVYLCASSSMQGTSGGYTFGSGTRLTVV.

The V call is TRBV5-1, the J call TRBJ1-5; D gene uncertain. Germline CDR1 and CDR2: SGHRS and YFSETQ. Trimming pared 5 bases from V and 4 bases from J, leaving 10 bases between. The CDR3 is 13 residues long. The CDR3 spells CASRMSQNQPQHF. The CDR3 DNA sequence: TGCGCCAGCAGAATGAGTCAAAATCAGCCCCAGCATTTT.

CDR3 sequence reads: CASSLDGGLAGTQYF. For the CDR3, the DNA is TGTGCCAGCAGCTTAGACGGAGGACTAGCGGGAACGCAGTATTTT. The chain has TRBV7-2 and TRBJ2-3; TRBD2 agrees at 12 bases. CDR3 length: 15 residues. The germline CDR1 and CDR2 sequences are SGHTA and FQGNSA. V lost 1 base and J lost 9; bases outside the gene matches: 5.

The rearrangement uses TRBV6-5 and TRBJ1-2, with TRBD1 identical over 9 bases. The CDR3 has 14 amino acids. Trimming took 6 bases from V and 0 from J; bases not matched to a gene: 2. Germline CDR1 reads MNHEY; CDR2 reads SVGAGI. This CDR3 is CASRTGGANYGYTF. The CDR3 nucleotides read TGTGCCAGCAGGACAGGGGGAGCTAACTATGGCTACACCTTC.